The present TCR beta chain was sequenced within a study of OX40 agonist ivuxolimab in advanced cancers. Study-level results: Among the least clonally expanded were partial responders at 0.1-3.0 mg/kg.

This CDR3 is 17 amino acids long. Germline CDR1 SEHNR, CDR2 FQNEAQ (reference sequence). V dropped 5 bases and J dropped 5 bases, with 22 bases sitting between them. Clones were read by immunoSEQ multiplex PCR, and TCRdb kept only the in-frame ones, dropping some. The data hold 41,000 or so clones, with roughly 80% observed a single time. In the case of this clone: No antigen is known for it.

The specimen comprised CD4+ or CD8+ T cells sorted from blood, sampled in a trial of the OX40 agonist ivuxolimab. The clonotype originates from an adult with an advanced solid tumor such as melanoma, head and neck, liver or kidney cancer. This sequence joins TRBV7-9 and TRBJ2-1, with D perhaps matching TRBD1 (5 bases). Here the CDR3 reads CASSPPFRVAPNNEQFF. The CDR3 region has the DNA TGTGCCAGCAGCCCACCATTCAGGGTAGCTCCCAACAATGAGCAGTTCTTC.